This T cell receptor beta chain was sequenced for a study of regulatory T cells in long-lasting Graves disease. Study observations and caveats: Persistent disease showed a preference for TRBV28, TRBJ1-2 and TRBJ2-5.

This clonotype was seen at least ten times. The antigen remains unidentified. Building of the TCR beta libraries involved iRepertoire HTBI primers and Arm-PCR of CDR3 regions. TCRdb used MiXCR to reprocess the multiplex PCR reads, holding one entry per CDR3 protein. The sample lists around 500,000 distinct CDR3 sequences; approximately 12% were seen once. Germline V gene sequence: CDR1 MNHNS, CDR2 SASEGT. Between the trimmed V and J ends, which lost 6 bases and 2 bases, there was a span of 15 bases. The CDR3 is 15 residues long. Time point of the sample: newly diagnosed GD, antithyroid drugs for less than 3 months. TCR sequences were obtained from RNA taken from PBMCs. These data also formed part of another study, on T cells in Graves' hyperthyroidism and ophthalmopathy.

This material consisted of peripheral blood mononuclear cells (PBMCs), taken at new diagnosis, from a patient treated with antithyroid drugs. The sequence came from a man aged 30 to 45 with Graves disease. The rearrangement links TRBV6-1 to TRBJ2-3, with unresolved D. The CDR3 nucleotides are TGTGCCAGCAGCGAAACCCTGGACCTCACAGATACGCAGTATTTT. It specifies CASSETLDLTDTQYF.